This T cell receptor beta chain stems from a study of T cells after posttransplantation cyclophosphamide. General study results and limits: Recipient CMV seropositivity and CMV reactivation strongly tracked TRB clonality. Tissue-infiltrating T cells from skin or gut overlapped little with blood T cells. Donor CD8+ memory clones often dominated recipient blood repertoires at later times.

A marrow graft followed busulfan-fludarabine conditioning, with cyclophosphamide on days +3 and +4. This clone was observed at least ten times. Its antigen is unidentified. Assay: immunoSEQ multiplex PCR; the TCRdb copy retains only in-frame clones and omits some. This sample has approximately 8,400 clones, each found more than once. This CDR3 has 18 amino acids. V lost 0 bases to trimming and J lost 0 bases, with 12 bases between them. The germline CDR1 and CDR2 sequences are SGHVS and FQNEAQ. The chain recombines TRBV7-8 with TRBJ1-6; D call uncertain. The TCR sequence derives from a female patient aged 60 to 70 who received an allogeneic stem cell transplant from an unrelated donor, was CMV-positive, and had acute GVHD only. The graft donor may have given rise to some T cells. The specimen comprised PBMCs, sampled around 90 days after allogeneic stem cell transplant with posttransplant cyclophosphamide. In DNA form, the CDR3 reads TGTGCCAGCAGCTTAGCTCCAGTAATGAGCTCCTATAATTCACCCCTCCACTTT. This translates into CASSLAPVMSSYNSPLHF.